This T cell receptor beta chain is drawn from a study of blood T cell repertoires in COVID-19. Turning to the study itself: Samples taken during acute and convalescent COVID-19 were collected in the United States, Italy and Spain. The cDNA or gDNA used as material had been derived from T cells, B-cell-depleted T cells, or PBMCs.

The CDR3 has 14 residues. V lost 6 bases, J lost 7 bases, and 8 bases stayed unmatched. CDR1 is ENHRY, CDR2 SYGVKD, per germline. Original analysis: Reference gene primer amplification gave nucleated cell count estimates. The protocol was immunoSEQ multiplex PCR, while the TCRdb copy is restricted to in-frame clones and leaves out a portion. V, J and clone size are taken as reported in that table, and D and trimming were inferred from the DNA itself. This sample has nearly 250,000 clones, with around 80% found just once. V gene TRBV10-3 combines with J gene TRBJ1-1; 10 bases are a match to TRBD1. The receptor was isolated from a woman aged 80 or over with acute or convalescent COVID-19. The sequencing input was peripheral blood. The CDR3 DNA is TGTGCCATCAGCCCAGACAGGGGGCGGATTGAAGCTTTCTTT. Translated: CAISPDRGRIEAFF.